What follows are 4 T cell receptor beta chains derived from one specimen sequenced in a study of blood T cell repertoires in COVID-19. Measured with immunoSEQ multiplex PCR; TCRdb has only the in-frame clones, and not every one. The table includes hundreds of thousands of clones, 80% to 85% detected once. The specimen was PBMCs or T cells enriched from blood (not recorded which). The receptors shown here come from a woman aged 40 to 50 who had recovered from COVID-19.

This clone was recorded once. The rearrangement uses TRBV6-5 and TRBJ1-5, with TRBD1 matching 7 bases. This CDR3 spans 15 amino acids. Germline loops: CDR1 MNHEY, CDR2 SVGAGI. After removal of 4 bases from V and 5 bases from J, the junction contained 8 bases not matched to a gene. CDR3 in DNA: TGTGCCAGCAGTTCAATTTCGAGGGGGCATCAGCCCCAGCATTTT. It encodes CASSSISRGHQPQHF.

The genes are TRBV7-8 and TRBJ2-5, with TRBD2 matching over 8 bases. Per the germline V gene, CDR1 is SGHVS and CDR2 is FQNEAQ. This CDR3 is built from 16 residues. The ends lost 10 bases at V and 5 bases at J; junction bases unmatched: 18. The CDR3 coding sequence is TGTGCCACCGGGAGGGGGGTCGCTAGCGGCAAGGAGACCCAGTACTTC. It specifies CATGRGVASGKETQYF.

The chain employs TRBV5-1 and TRBJ1-4; weak D call: TRBD1 (5 bases). Germline V CDR1 and CDR2: SGHRS, YFSETQ. V dropped 0 bases and J dropped 6 bases, with 12 bases sitting between them. The CDR3 covers 15 residues. In DNA, the CDR3 is TGCGCCAGCAGCTTGGAGGGAGGGGTAGATGAAAAACTGTTTTTT. Protein: CASSLEGGVDEKLFF.

The chain recombines TRBV9 with TRBJ2-7; the match to TRBD1 covers 9 bases. The J segment lost 2 bases and the V segment lost 3 bases, leaving 6 bases of the junction unmatched. Germline V CDR1 and CDR2: SGDLS, YYNGEE. CDR3 length equals 15 residues. Here the CDR3 DNA reads TGTGCCAGCAGCGGGGACAGGGATGATACCTACGAGCAGTACTTC. Its protein product is CASSGDRDDTYEQYF.